Below, 15 T cell receptor beta chains from the same sample are listed, as sequenced in a study of molecular identifiers for immune sequencing clone quantification. One entry per CDR3 protein results from TCRdb running MiXCR on the PCR reads. The sample includes 85,000 to 90,000 distinct CDR3 sequences, around a quarter of them seen just once. Sequenced input: naive CD8+ T cells from blood, with Jurkat cell RNA spiked in. Indicated subset: FACS-sorted CD8+CD4-CCR7+CD45RA+ naive T cells. The receptors were sampled from a human donor in good health. Some libraries in this study had Jurkat cell RNA spiked in.

In this sample, this clonotype turned up a few times. The V and J genes are TRBV5-6 and TRBJ1-1; D is undetermined. The V and J ends lost 1 base and 0 bases respectively, with 13 bases between them. The CDR3 runs 16 residues. Germline CDR1 reads SGHDT; CDR2 reads YYEEEE. The CDR3 spells CASSLSGEKMNTEAFF. In DNA, the CDR3 is TGTGCCAGCAGCTTGTCGGGAGAGAAAATGAACACTGAAGCTTTCTTT.

V usage is TRBV5-1 and J usage is TRBJ2-5; D may be TRBD1 (6 bases). Germline V gene sequence: CDR1 SGHRS, CDR2 YFSETQ. Trimming took 5 bases from V and 4 from J, leaving 15 bases between them. The length of the CDR3 is 14 residues. The CDR3 DNA is TGCGCCAGCAGTTCGTGGGGGCACGGAGAGACCCAGTACTTC. It yields the protein CASSSWGHGETQYF.

This clonotype occurred many times. The chain carries TRBV9 and TRBJ1-1; TRBD1 might be the D (5 bases). With 5 bases removed from V and 4 bases from J, the gap between germline ends came to 12 bases. Germline values: CDR1 SGDLS, CDR2 YYNGEE. This CDR3 is built from 13 residues. CDR3 loop: CASSWGTGTEAFF. For the CDR3, the DNA is TGTGCCAGCAGTTGGGGCACGGGCACTGAAGCTTTCTTT.

This clonotype was seen at least ten times. CDR3 in amino acids: CASSFGPSMVAFF. CDR3 bases: TGTGCCAGCAGCTTCGGACCCTCTATGGTAGCTTTCTTT. The V gene is TRBV5-6, the J gene TRBJ1-1; D is undetermined. Germline assignment: CDR1 SGHDT and CDR2 YYEEEE. V was shortened by 2 bases and J by 10 bases, with 15 bases between the two germline ends. CDR3 length: 13 residues.

Details on this clonotype: This clone may be a read error of a much larger clone one base away. CDR3 amino acids: CSSSGRVSYNEQFF. The CDR3 region has the DNA TGCAGCAGTAGCGGGCGTGTCTCCTACAATGAGCAGTTCTTC. V gene TRBV29-1 combines with J gene TRBJ2-1; 7 bases fit TRBD2. V was clipped by 8 bases and J by 0 bases; unmatched bases: 7. Germline-derived CDR1 and CDR2 are SQVTM and ANQGSEA. This CDR3 contains 14 residues.

This clonotype was recorded at least ten times. The genes are TRBV28 and TRBJ2-3; D might be TRBD1 (5 bases). V lost 2 bases and J 7 bases, leaving 10 bases between the germline ends. CDR3 length equals 13 residues. Per the germline V gene, CDR1 is MDHEN and CDR2 is SYDVKM. The CDR3 DNA reads as TGTGCCAGCAGTTTACAGGGAAGTTATACGCAGTATTTT. It encodes CASSLQGSYTQYF. The full variable domain, its missing parts supplied by reference TRBV28 and TRBJ2-3, is DVKVTQSSRYLVKRTGEKVFLECVQDMDHENMFWYRQDPGLGLRLIYFSYDVKMKEKGDIPEGYSVSREKKERFSLILESASTNQTSMYLCASSLQGSYTQYFGPGTRLTVL.

This clonotype showed up many times. The genes are TRBV6-5 and TRBJ2-3; D possibly matches TRBD1 or TRBD2 (5 bases each). The V gene's germline CDR1 is MNHEY and CDR2 SVGAGI. The CDR3 contains 15 residues. Trimming removed 2 bases from V and 2 bases from J, with 11 bases in between. The CDR3 reads CASSYRGTFTDTQYF. CDR3 in DNA: TGTGCCAGCAGTTACCGGGGCACCTTCACAGATACGCAGTATTTT.

There are a few counts of this clonotype. The V gene is TRBV3-1, the J gene TRBJ2-2, with D unresolved. The V and J ends lost 1 base and 0 bases respectively, with 12 bases between them. This CDR3 comprises 17 residues. Germline V lookup: CDR1 LGHDT, CDR2 YNNKEL (reference sequence). This chain's CDR3 is CASSQAYDTANTGELFF. CDR3 bases: TGTGCCAGCAGCCAAGCGTACGACACAGCGAACACCGGGGAGCTGTTTTTT.

This clonotype was detected many times. The J gene is TRBJ2-2, the V gene TRBV7-6, with 9 bases that match TRBD1. This CDR3 has 15 amino acids. The V segment lost 4 bases and the J segment 3 bases; nucleotides outside the gene matches: 3. CDR1 and CDR2 from the germline V gene are SGHVS and FNYEAQ. Written as DNA, the CDR3 is TGTGCCAGCAGCTCTTGGACAGGGGACACCGGGGAGCTGTTTTTT. It translates to CASSSWTGDTGELFF.

Concerning this clonotype itself: Given a much more abundant clone one base away, this may be a read error. This chain links TRBV7-8 with TRBJ2-7; D may be TRBD2 (5 bases). The CDR3 is 16 residues long. From germline, CDR1 is SGHVS and CDR2 FQNEAQ. The CDR3 loop reads CACSLAWAASEYEQYF. The CDR3 nucleotides read TGTGCCTGCAGCTTAGCGTGGGCGGCATCGGAGTACGAGCAGTACTTC.

This clonotype has at least ten counts. The rearrangement joins TRBV2 to TRBJ2-1; 8 bases align to TRBD2. The J segment lost 5 bases and the V segment lost 10 bases, leaving 22 bases of the junction unmatched. In germline, CDR1 is SNHLY, CDR2 FYNNEI. This CDR3 contains 18 residues. Here the CDR3 DNA reads TGTGCCATAAAGGACAGCTTCGGGACTAGTCCGTTCCACAATGAGCAGTTCTTC. Its protein is CAIKDSFGTSPFHNEQFF.

This clonotype was picked up a small number of times. J is TRBJ2-2 and V is TRBV11-2, with 7 nucleotides matching TRBD2. Losses at the gene ends were 2 bases for V and 3 bases for J; bases not matched to a gene: 6. Germline assignment: CDR1 SGHAT and CDR2 FQNNGV. The CDR3 extends over 16 amino acids. CDR3 residues: CASSLWRGRDTGELFF. The CDR3 nucleotides are TGTGCCAGCAGCTTATGGCGGGGGAGAGACACCGGGGAGCTGTTTTTT.

This clonotype was seen ten or more times. J is TRBJ2-7 and V is TRBV19; D may be TRBD2 (5 bases). CDR1 LNHDA and CDR2 SQIVND come from the germline V gene (reference sequence). Trimming left V 3 bases short and J 6 bases short, with 9 bases between. The CDR3 spans 12 residues. CDR3 sequence (DNA): TGTGCCAGTAGTATCGGAGGTAGCGAGCAGTACTTC. Protein: CASSIGGSEQYF.

This clonotype was recorded at least ten times. J is TRBJ2-3 and V is TRBV7-9; TRBD2 matches at 8 bases. Germline CDR1 reads SEHNR; CDR2 reads FQNEAQ (reference sequence). The CDR3 spans 15 residues. Trimming removed 5 bases from V and 2 bases from J; junction bases left unmatched: 6. The chain's CDR3 is CASSELADHTDTQYF. The CDR3 bases are TGTGCCAGCAGCGAACTAGCGGATCACACAGATACGCAGTATTTT.

This clonotype was recorded at least ten times. The chain combines TRBV9 with TRBJ2-3; D gene ambiguous. This CDR3 has 16 residues. In germline, CDR1 is SGDLS, CDR2 YYNGEE. Trimming stripped 4 bases from V and 0 bases from J, with 15 bases between. CDR3 nucleotides: TGTGCCAGCAGCTTCCACCGGACCCACAGCACAGATACGCAGTATTTT. Translating it yields CASSFHRTHSTDTQYF.